This T cell receptor (beta chain) was sequenced for a study of shared clonotypes between healthy human individuals. Findings and caveats of the study: Across a handful of donors, naive CD4 shared around 5%, naive CD8 around 4%, memory CD4 less than 2.5%, memory CD8 approximately 0.4%.

To note about this clone: What it binds is not known.

The germline V gene has CDR1 SGHRS and CDR2 YFSETQ. The CDR3 has 14 amino acids. Losses at the gene ends were 2 bases for V and 5 bases for J; bases not matched to a gene: 2. TCRdb keeps only in-frame clones here, not all; method: immunoSEQ multiplex PCR. The table lists over 2 million clones, about 95% of them singletons. The sequenced sample was naive CD4+ T cells sorted from blood. Sample subset: CD45RA+ positively selected. The source of this sequence is a man aged 18 to 29 in good health. The chain couples TRBV5-1 to TRBJ2-1; TRBD1 agrees at 9 bases. For the CDR3, the DNA is TGCGCCAGCAGCTTACAGGGGGCCGACAATGAGCAGTTCTTC. This codes for CASSLQGADNEQFF.